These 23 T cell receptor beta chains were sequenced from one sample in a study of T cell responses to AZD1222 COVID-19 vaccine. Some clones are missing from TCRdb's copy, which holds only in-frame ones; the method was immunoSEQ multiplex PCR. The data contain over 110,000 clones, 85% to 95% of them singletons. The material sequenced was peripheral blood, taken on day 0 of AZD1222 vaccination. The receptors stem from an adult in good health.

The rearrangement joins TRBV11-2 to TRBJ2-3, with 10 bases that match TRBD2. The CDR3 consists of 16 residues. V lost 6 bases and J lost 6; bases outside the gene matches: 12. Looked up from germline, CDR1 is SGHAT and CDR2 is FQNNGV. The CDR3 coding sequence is TGTGCCAGCAGACTTGGACTAGCGGCCCCCTTGGATACGCAGTATTTT. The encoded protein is CASRLGLAAPLDTQYF.

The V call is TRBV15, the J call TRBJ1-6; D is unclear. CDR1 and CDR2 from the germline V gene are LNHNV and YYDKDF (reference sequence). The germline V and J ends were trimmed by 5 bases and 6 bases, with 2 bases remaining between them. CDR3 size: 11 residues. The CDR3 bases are TGTGCCACCAGCGGTAATTCACCCCTCCACTTT. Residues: CATSGNSPLHF.

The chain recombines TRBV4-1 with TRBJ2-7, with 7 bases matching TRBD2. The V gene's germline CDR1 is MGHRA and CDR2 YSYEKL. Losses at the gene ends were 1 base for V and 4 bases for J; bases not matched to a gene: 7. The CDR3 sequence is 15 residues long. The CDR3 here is CASSQGASGNYEQYF. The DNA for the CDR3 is TGCGCCAGCAGCCAAGGGGCCAGCGGGAATTACGAGCAGTACTTC.

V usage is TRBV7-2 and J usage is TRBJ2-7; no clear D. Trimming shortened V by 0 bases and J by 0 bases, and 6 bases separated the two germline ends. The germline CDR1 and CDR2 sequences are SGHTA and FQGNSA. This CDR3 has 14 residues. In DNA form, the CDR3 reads TGTGCCAGCAGCTTAGCCCTCGTCTCCTACGAGCAGTACTTC. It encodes CASSLALVSYEQYF.

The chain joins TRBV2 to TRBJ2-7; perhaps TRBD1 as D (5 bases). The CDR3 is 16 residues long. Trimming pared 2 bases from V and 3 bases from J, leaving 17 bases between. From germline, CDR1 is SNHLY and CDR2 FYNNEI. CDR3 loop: CASSERWQGLLYEQYF. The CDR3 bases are TGTGCCAGCAGTGAAAGATGGCAGGGTTTGCTCTACGAGCAGTACTTC.

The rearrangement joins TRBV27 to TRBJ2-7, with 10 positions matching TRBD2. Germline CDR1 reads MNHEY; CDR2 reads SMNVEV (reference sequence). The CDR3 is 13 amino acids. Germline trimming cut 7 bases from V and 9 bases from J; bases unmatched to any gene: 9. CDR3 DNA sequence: TGTGCCAGCAAAGAATTAGCGGGAGGTGTGCAGTACTTC. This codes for CASKELAGGVQYF.

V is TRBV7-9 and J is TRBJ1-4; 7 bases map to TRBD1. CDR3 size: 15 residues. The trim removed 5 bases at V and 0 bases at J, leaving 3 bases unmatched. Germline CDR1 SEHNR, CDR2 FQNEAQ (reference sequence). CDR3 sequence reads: CASSTGQSTNEKLFF. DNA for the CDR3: TGTGCCAGCAGCACGGGACAGTCAACTAATGAAAAACTGTTTTTT.

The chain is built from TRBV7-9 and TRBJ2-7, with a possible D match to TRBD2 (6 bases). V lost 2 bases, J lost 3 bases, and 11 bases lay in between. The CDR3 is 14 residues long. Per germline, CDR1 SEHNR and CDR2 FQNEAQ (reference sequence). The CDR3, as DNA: TGTGCCAGCAGCTTAACCGGGGGTAACTACGAGCAGTACTTC. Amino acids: CASSLTGGNYEQYF.

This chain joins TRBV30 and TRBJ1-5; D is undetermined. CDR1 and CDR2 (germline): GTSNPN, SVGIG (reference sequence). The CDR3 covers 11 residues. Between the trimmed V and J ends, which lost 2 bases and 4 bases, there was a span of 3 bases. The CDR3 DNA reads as TGTGCCTGGAGTCGAAATCAGCCCCAGCATTTT. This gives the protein CAWSRNQPQHF.

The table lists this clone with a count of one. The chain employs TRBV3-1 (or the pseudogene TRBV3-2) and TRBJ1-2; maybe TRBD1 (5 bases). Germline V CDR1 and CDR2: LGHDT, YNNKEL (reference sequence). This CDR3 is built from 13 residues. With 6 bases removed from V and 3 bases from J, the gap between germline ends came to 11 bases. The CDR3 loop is CASSFRAYYGYTF. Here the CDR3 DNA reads TGTGCCAGCAGTTTCAGGGCCTACTATGGCTACACCTTC.

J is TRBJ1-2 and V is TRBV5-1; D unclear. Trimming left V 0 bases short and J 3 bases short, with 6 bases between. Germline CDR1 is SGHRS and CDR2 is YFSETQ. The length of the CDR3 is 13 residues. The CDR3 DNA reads TGCGCCAGCAGCTTGGGAGTGGACTATGGCTACACCTTC. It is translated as CASSLGVDYGYTF.

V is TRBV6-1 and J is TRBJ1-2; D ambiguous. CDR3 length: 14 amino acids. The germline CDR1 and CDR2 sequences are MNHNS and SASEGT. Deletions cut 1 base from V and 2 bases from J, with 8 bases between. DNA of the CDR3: TGTGCCAGCAGTGAAGGATATGGGAACTATGGCTACACCTTC. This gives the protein CASSEGYGNYGYTF.

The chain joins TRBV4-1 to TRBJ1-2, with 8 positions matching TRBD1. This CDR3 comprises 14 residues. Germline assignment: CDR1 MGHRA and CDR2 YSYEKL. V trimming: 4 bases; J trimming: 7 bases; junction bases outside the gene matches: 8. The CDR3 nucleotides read TGCGCCAGCAGCCGGGGCGGGACAGGTAGTGGCTACACCTTC. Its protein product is CASSRGGTGSGYTF.

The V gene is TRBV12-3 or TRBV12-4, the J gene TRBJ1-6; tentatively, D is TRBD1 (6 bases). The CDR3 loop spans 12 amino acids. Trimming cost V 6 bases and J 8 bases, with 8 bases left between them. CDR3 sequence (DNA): TGTGCCAGCAGCGGACAGTATTCACCCCTCCACTTT. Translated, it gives CASSGQYSPLHF.

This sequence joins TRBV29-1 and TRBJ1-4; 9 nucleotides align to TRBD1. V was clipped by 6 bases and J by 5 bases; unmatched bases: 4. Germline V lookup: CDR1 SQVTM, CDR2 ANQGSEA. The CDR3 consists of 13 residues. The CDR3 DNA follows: TGCAGCGTGGGACAGGGATGGAATGAAAAACTGTTTTTT. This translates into CSVGQGWNEKLFF.

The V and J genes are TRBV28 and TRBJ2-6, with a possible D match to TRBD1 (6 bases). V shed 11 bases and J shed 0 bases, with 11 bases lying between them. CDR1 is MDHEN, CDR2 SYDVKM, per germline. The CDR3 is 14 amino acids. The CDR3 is CAVSRGSGANVLTF. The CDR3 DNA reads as TGTGCCGTCTCCAGGGGCTCTGGGGCCAACGTCCTGACTTTC.

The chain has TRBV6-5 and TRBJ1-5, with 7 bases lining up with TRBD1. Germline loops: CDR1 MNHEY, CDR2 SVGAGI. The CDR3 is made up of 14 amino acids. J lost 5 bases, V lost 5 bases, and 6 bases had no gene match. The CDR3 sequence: CASSHRDSDQPQHF. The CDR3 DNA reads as TGTGCCAGCAGTCATAGGGACAGTGATCAGCCCCAGCATTTT.

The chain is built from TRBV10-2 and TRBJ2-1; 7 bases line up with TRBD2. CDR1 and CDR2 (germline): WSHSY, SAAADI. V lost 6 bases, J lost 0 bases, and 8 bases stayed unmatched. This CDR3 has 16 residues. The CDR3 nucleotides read TGCGCCAGCAGAGACCCGGGGGGAAGCTCCTACAATGAGCAGTTCTTC. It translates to CASRDPGGSSYNEQFF.

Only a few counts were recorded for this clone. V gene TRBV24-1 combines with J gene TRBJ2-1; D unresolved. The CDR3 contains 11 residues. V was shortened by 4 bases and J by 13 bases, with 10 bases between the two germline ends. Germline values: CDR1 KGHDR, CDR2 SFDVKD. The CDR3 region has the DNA TGTGCCACCAGTGACTCAATAAGCCAGTTCTTC. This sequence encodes CATSDSISQFF.

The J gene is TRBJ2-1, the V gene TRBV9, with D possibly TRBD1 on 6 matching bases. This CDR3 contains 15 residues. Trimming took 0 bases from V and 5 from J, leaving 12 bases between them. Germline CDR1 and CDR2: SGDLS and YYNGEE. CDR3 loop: CASSVEAQGNNEQFF. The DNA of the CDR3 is TGTGCCAGCAGCGTAGAGGCACAGGGCAACAATGAGCAGTTCTTC.

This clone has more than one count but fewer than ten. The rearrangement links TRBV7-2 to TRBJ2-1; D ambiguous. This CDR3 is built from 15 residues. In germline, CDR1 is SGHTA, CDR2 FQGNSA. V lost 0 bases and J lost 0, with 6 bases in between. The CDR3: CASSLAQYSYNEQFF. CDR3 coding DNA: TGTGCCAGCAGCTTAGCCCAGTACTCCTACAATGAGCAGTTCTTC.

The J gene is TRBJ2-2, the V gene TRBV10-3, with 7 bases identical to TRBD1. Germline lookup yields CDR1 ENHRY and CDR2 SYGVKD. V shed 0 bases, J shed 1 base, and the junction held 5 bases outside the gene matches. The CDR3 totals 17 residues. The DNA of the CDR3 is TGTGCCATCAGTGAGTCCCCCGGGACAGTGAACACCGGGGAGCTGTTTTTT. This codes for CAISESPGTVNTGELFF.

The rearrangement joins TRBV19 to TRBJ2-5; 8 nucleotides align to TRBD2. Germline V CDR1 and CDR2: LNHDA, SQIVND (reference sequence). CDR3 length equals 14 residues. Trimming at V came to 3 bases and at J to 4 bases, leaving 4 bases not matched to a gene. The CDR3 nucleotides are TGTGCCAGTAGTATGGTCCTAGCGGGAGAGACCCAGTACTTC. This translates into CASSMVLAGETQYF. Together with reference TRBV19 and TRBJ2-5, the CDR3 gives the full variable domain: DGGITQSPKYLFRKEGQNVTLSCEQNLNHDAMYWYRQDPGQGLRLIYYSQIVNDFQKGDIAEGYSVSREKKESFPLTVTSAQKNPTAFYLCASSMVLAGETQYFGPGTRLLVL.